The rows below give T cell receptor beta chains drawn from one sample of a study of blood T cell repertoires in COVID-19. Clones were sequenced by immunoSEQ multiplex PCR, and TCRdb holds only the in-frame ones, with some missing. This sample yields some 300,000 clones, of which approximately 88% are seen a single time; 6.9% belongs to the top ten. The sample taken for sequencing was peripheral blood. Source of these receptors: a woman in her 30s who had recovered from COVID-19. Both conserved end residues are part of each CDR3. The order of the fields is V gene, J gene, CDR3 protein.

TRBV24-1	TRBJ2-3	CATSDWTSGGATDTQYF
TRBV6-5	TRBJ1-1	CASSRGGPTEAFF
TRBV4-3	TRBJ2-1	CASSQEGLAYYNEQFF
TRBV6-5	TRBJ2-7	CASSSPRGREYEQYF
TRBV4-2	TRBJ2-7	CASSQPSEGGGAEEQYF
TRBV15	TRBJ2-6	CATSRDRFSSGANVLTF
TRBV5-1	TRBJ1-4	CASSVSGTGSEKLFF
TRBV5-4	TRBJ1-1	CASSLYSFGNTEAFF
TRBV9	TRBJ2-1	CASSARDRGYNEQFF
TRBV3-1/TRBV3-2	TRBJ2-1	CASSHGGGHNEQFF
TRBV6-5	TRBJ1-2	CASTGTEVGYTF
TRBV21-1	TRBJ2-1	CASSLKISGRAENEQFF
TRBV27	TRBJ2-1	CASSSLGRGLYNEQFF
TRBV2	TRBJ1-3	CASSPGLAGNTIYF
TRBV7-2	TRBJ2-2	CASSSGFANTGELFF
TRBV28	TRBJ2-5	CASSFFQGYQETQYF